The rows below give T cell receptor beta chains drawn from one sample of a study of T cell responses to AZD1222 COVID-19 vaccine. The method was immunoSEQ multiplex PCR; TCRdb's version includes in-frame clones alone and lacks a portion of them. The sample carries 90,000 to 140,000 clones, more than 75% recorded once. Sequenced material: peripheral blood, taken on day 0 of AZD1222 vaccination. Every receptor here comes from an adult in good health. Both conserved end residues are part of each CDR3. The D gene is left open where the match is weak. Some rows have no size entry. The others give once, few or many, or a class for an expanded clone.

V	size	D	J	DNA	CDR3
TRBV27	-	TRBD2	TRBJ2-1	TGTGCCAGCAGAGGACTAGCGGGAACAAATGAGCAGTTCTTC	CASRGLAGTNEQFF
TRBV5-4	-	TRBD1	TRBJ1-2	TGTGCCAGCACCCAGACAGGGAAGGACTATGGCTACACCTTC	CASTQTGKDYGYTF
TRBV9	-	-	TRBJ1-1	TGTGCCAGCAGCGCGGGGGGGCAGGGCATGAACACTGAAGCTTTCTTT	CASSAGGQGMNTEAFF
TRBV28	-	-	TRBJ1-1	TGTGCCAGCAGCCCCTGGGAGGGGCTCACTGAAGCTTTCTTT	CASSPWEGLTEAFF
TRBV27	-	TRBD2	TRBJ2-7	TGTGCCAGCAGTTTATTCCCGCCGGGGACTAGCGGCTCCTACGAGCAGTACTTC	CASSLFPPGTSGSYEQYF
TRBV9	-	TRBD2	TRBJ2-1	TGTGCCAGCAGCCCGTTCTTCGCGGGAGTTCGGAATGAGCAGTTCTTC	CASSPFFAGVRNEQFF
TRBV15	-	-	TRBJ2-7	TGTGCCACCAGCAGAGATCACTACGAGCAGTACTTC	CATSRDHYEQYF
TRBV6-5	-	-	TRBJ2-2	TGTGCCAGCAGTTTCGGAGGGGCCCGGACCGGGGAGCTGTTTTTT	CASSFGGARTGELFF
TRBV7-2	-	TRBD2	TRBJ2-7	TGTGCCAGCAGCTTAGAGGGGCTAGCGGGAGGCCCCTCCTACGAGCAGTACTTC	CASSLEGLAGGPSYEQYF
TRBV15	few	-	TRBJ2-7	TGTGCCACCAGCGCCAGAAGAGTGGAGCAGTACTTC	CATSARRVEQYF
TRBV2	-	-	TRBJ2-7	TGTGCCAGCAGTGCGCGGGAGCAGTACTTC	CASSAREQYF
TRBV13	-	-	TRBJ2-3	TGTGCCAGCAGCCCCCGACTAGGCACCACAGATACGCAGTATTTT	CASSPRLGTTDTQYF
TRBV5-4	-	-	TRBJ1-4	TGTGCCAGCAGCTTGGGCTCAGGGGCGGGAGAAAAACTGTTTTTT	CASSLGSGAGEKLFF
TRBV2	-	TRBD1	TRBJ1-1	TGTGCCAGCAGTGGCAAGGGACAGCGTATGAACACTGAAGCTTTCTTT	CASSGKGQRMNTEAFF
TRBV7-9	-	-	TRBJ2-7	TGTGCCAGCAAGGGGCAATCCGAGCAGTACTTC	CASKGQSEQYF
TRBV6-4	-	-	TRBJ1-1	TGTGCCAGCAGCTTGGACGGAGCCCAGGGCACTGAAGCTTTCTTT	CASSLDGAQGTEAFF